A single T cell receptor (beta chain) is shown here with its context. Its antigen is unknown. This sample was taken from a study of T cells expressing NK-cell markers. Across the study: Repertoires of TCR beta were obtained from T cells sorted as CD3+CD56+NKG2C+, CD3+CD56+NKG2C- and CD3+CD56-NKG2C+. There were seven HCMV-seropositive donors and one seronegative donor among the eight sequenced.

It was by 5'RACE template switching with UMIs that TCR beta cDNA was made. TCRdb reprocessed the 5' RACE reads and reports one entry per CDR3 protein, with no DNA. This sample's table has around 100,000 distinct CDR3 sequences. General study results and limits: The share of CD8+ T cells held by dominant NKG2C+ clonotypes was roughly 1.0-7.5% in roughly 6 donors.

There are 13 residues in the CDR3. Per germline, CDR1 SGHNT and CDR2 YYREEE (reference sequence). Source material: blood T cells: a sorted CD56 or NKG2C T cell subset, CD4+ or CD8+ T cells, or bulk PBMC T cells (not recorded which). V gene TRBV5-4 combines with J gene TRBJ2-7; TCRdb returns TRBD1, unconfirmable since there is no DNA. This TCR was sampled from a woman aged 18-69 years in good health. The CDR3 here is CASSRQDRAEQYF.